This entry lists 11 T cell receptor beta chains sequenced from one sample in a study of blood T cell repertoires in COVID-19. Produced via immunoSEQ multiplex PCR; TCRdb's table is partial and in-frame only. The sample holds about 360,000 clones; more than 85% are singletons and the top ten take around 3%. Sequencing input: peripheral blood. These receptors were taken from a human donor in a cohort sampled during active COVID-19.

This chain links TRBV9 with TRBJ2-5, with TRBD1 matching over 12 bases. With V trimmed by 2 bases and J by 3 bases, 5 bases remained unmatched. The CDR3 totals 16 residues. CDR1 is SGDLS and CDR2 is YYNGEE in the germline V gene. The CDR3 DNA reads as TGTGCCAGCAGCGTTCGGGACAGGGGGCCCGAAGAGACCCAGTACTTC. Protein: CASSVRDRGPEETQYF.

Only a few counts were recorded for this clone. This CDR3 is also generated by other DNA sequences in the sample. The V and J genes are TRBV19 and TRBJ1-2, with TRBD1 identical over 7 bases. Germline CDR1 LNHDA, CDR2 SQIVND (reference sequence). J was trimmed by 2 bases and V by 5 bases; bases with no gene match: 2. The CDR3 has 13 residues. The DNA for the CDR3 is TGTGCCAGTAGTCGGGACAGCAACTATGGCTACACCTTC. It specifies CASSRDSNYGYTF.

The chain employs TRBV5-1 and TRBJ2-1, with D possibly matching TRBD1 (6 bases). The V end was cut by 4 bases, the J end by 9 bases, with 26 bases between. Germline CDR1 is SGHRS and CDR2 is YFSETQ. The CDR3 is 17 amino acids. The CDR3 spells CASSQATGPHRMSEQFF. CDR3 nucleotide sequence: TGCGCCAGCAGCCAGGCTACAGGGCCCCATAGGATGAGTGAGCAGTTCTTC.

The chain recombines TRBV6-6 with TRBJ2-7; 8 bases are shared with TRBD1. Germline CDR1 reads MNHNY; CDR2 reads SVGAGI (reference sequence). Unmatched junction bases numbered 10, after V lost 2 bases and J lost 4 bases. This CDR3 contains 16 residues. For the CDR3, the DNA is TGTGCCAGCAGTTACCCCGACAGGGGTCTACCATACGAGCAGTACTTC. It encodes CASSYPDRGLPYEQYF.

This chain uses TRBV27 with TRBJ2-1, with 13 bases fitting TRBD2. Germline trimming cut 5 bases from V and 6 bases from J; bases unmatched to any gene: 4. The germline V gene has CDR1 MNHEY and CDR2 SMNVEV (reference sequence). The CDR3 is 15 residues long. DNA of the CDR3: TGTGCCAGCAGTCCCCGGACTAGCGGGGGCAATGAGCAGTTCTTC. As protein: CASSPRTSGGNEQFF.

V and J are TRBV7-9 and TRBJ1-4; unclear D gene. The CDR3 has 14 amino acids. Trimming took 2 bases from V and 4 from J, leaving 8 bases between them. The V gene's germline CDR1 is SEHNR and CDR2 FQNEAQ (reference sequence). This chain's CDR3 is CASSLRGNNEKLFF. The CDR3 DNA reads TGTGCCAGCAGCTTAAGAGGGAATAATGAAAAACTGTTTTTT. The entire variable domain, with the rest obtained from reference TRBV7-9 and TRBJ1-4, is as follows: DTGVSQNPRHKITKRGQNVTFRCDPISEHNRLYWYRQTLGQGPEFLTYFQNEAQLEKSRLLSDRFSAERPKGSFSTLEIQRTEQGDSAMYLCASSLRGNNEKLFFGSGTQLSVL.

V is TRBV30 and J is TRBJ1-2; TRBD1 matches at 11 bases. The CDR3 covers 15 residues. Germline V gene data show CDR1 as GTSNPN and CDR2 as SVGIG (reference sequence). J lost 7 bases, V lost 3 bases, and 10 bases had no gene match. The DNA of the CDR3 is TGTGCCTGGAGCGGTCCGGGGACAGGGGGAGGTGGCTACACCTTC. It specifies CAWSGPGTGGGGYTF. Full variable domain (remainder filled in from reference TRBV30 and TRBJ1-2): SQTIHQWPATLVQPVGSPLSLECTVEGTSNPNLYWYRQAAGRGLQLLFYSVGIGQISSEVPQNLSASRPQDRQFILSSKKLLLSDSGFYLCAWSGPGTGGGGYTFGSGTRLTVV.

This clone was found once. The J gene is TRBJ1-6, the V gene TRBV5-4; possibly TRBD1 for D (5 bases). Trimming removed 4 bases from V and 0 bases from J, with 17 bases in between. Per the germline V gene, CDR1 is SGHNT and CDR2 is YYREEE (reference sequence). The CDR3 sequence is 18 residues long. The CDR3 DNA reads TGTGCCAGCAGCCGCCGCGGGGCAGTAAGCTCCTATAATTCACCCCTCCACTTT. This encodes CASSRRGAVSSYNSPLHF.

This chain links TRBV19 with TRBJ2-1; the D gene is possibly TRBD2 (6 bases). The CDR3 is 16 residues long. CDR1 LNHDA and CDR2 SQIVND come from the germline V gene (reference sequence). V was clipped by 3 bases and J by 0 bases, with 12 bases between them. CDR3 loop: CASSIGSGRSYNEQFF. The CDR3 DNA is TGTGCCAGTAGTATTGGTAGCGGTCGCTCCTACAATGAGCAGTTCTTC.

This chain uses TRBV5-6 with TRBJ2-7, with a possible D match to TRBD1 (6 bases). V was cut by 1 base and J by 2 bases, with 19 bases left in between. Germline CDR1 and CDR2: SGHDT and YYEEEE. The CDR3 consists of 17 residues. The CDR3, as DNA: TGTGCCAGCAGCTTGACCACAGGGATCGGTAAGCCCTACGAGCAGTACTTC. It encodes CASSLTTGIGKPYEQYF.

This clone was seen only once. V and J are TRBV3-1 (or the pseudogene TRBV3-2) and TRBJ1-3, with a weak D call TRBD1 (6 bases). The germline V gene encodes CDR1 LGHDT and CDR2 YNNKEL (reference sequence). Deletions cut 4 bases from V and 2 bases from J, with 12 bases between. CDR3 length: 15 residues. The CDR3 here is CASSPGPGAGNTIYF. The CDR3 coding sequence is TGTGCCAGCAGCCCAGGTCCAGGGGCTGGAAACACCATATATTTT.